This T cell receptor beta chain was sequenced for a study of cytomegalovirus exposure and HLA in healthy donors. With regard to this clone: Its antigen is as yet unknown.

Each donor was nominally healthy when sampled (though unrecorded immune exposures were likely). Study-wide points: In a later analysis, 17,000 or so TCR beta sequences were associated with HLA alleles at 0.05 false discovery rate.

This CDR3 region has 16 residues. With V trimmed by 0 bases and J by 4 bases, 5 bases remained unmatched. The germline gives CDR1 SGHAT, CDR2 FQNNGV. Primers for the PCR totalled 60 Vbeta and 13 Jbeta. Clones were sequenced by immunoSEQ multiplex PCR, and TCRdb holds only the in-frame ones, with some missing. The sample records over 150,000 clones, 80% being singletons. This sequence joins TRBV11-2 and TRBJ2-1; 8 bases agree with TRBD2. The sequenced sample was PBMCs. The sequence was obtained from a human donor in good health. CDR3 in amino acids: CASSLERSGGYNEQFF. The CDR3 DNA reads as TGTGCCAGCAGCTTAGAGAGGAGCGGGGGTTACAATGAGCAGTTCTTC.